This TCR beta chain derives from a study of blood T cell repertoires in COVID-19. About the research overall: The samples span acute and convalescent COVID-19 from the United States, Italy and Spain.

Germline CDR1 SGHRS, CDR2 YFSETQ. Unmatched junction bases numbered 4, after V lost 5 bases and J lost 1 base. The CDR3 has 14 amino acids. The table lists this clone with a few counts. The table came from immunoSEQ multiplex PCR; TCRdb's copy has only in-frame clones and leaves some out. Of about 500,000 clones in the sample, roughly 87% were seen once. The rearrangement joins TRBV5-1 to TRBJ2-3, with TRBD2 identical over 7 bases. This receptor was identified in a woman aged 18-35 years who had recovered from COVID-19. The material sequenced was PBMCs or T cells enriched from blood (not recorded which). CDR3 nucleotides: TGCGCCAGCAGTTACCTAGCGGGCACAGATACGCAGTATTTT. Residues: CASSYLAGTDTQYF.